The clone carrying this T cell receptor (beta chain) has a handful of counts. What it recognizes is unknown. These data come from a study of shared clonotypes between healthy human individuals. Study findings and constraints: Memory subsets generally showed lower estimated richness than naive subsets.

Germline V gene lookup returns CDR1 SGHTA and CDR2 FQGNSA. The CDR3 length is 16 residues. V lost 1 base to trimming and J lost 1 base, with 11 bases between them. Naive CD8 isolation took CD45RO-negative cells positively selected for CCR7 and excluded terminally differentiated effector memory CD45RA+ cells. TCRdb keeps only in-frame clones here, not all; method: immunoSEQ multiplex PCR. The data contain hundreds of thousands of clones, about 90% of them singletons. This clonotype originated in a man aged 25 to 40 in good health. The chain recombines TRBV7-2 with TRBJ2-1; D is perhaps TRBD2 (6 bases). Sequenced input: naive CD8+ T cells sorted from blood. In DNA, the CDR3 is TGTGCCAGCAGCTTAGGGGACCGGGGGTCCTACAATGAGCAGTTCTTC. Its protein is CASSLGDRGSYNEQFF.